What follows are 7 T cell receptor beta chains derived from one specimen sequenced in a study of blood T cell repertoires in COVID-19. Measured with immunoSEQ multiplex PCR; TCRdb has only the in-frame clones, and not every one. The table records some 250,000 clones, about nine tenths of them present only once. Input material: PBMCs or T cells enriched from blood (not recorded which). Receptors originate from a human donor in a cohort exposed to, infected with or recovered from COVID-19 (not recorded which). The donor label of this sample is uncertain.

The rearrangement links TRBV6-5 to TRBJ2-7, with D perhaps TRBD1 (6 bases). The CDR3 totals 13 residues. In germline, CDR1 is MNHEY, CDR2 SVGAGI. V was shortened by 2 bases and J by 4 bases, with 9 bases between the two germline ends. CDR3 DNA sequence: TGTGCCAGCAGTTACCTTGGACAGTACGAGCAGTACTTC. Protein sequence: CASSYLGQYEQYF.

The J gene is TRBJ1-4, the V gene TRBV6-5; 7 nucleotides align to TRBD1. This CDR3 has 11 amino acids. V lost 8 bases, J lost 8 bases, and 2 bases stayed unmatched. The germline V gene has CDR1 MNHEY and CDR2 SVGAGI. CDR3 in amino acids: CASWGQEKLFF. CDR3 DNA: TGTGCCAGCTGGGGACAGGAAAAACTGTTTTTT.

The chain has TRBV30 and TRBJ2-2, with D unclear. The CDR3 contains 13 residues. Germline CDR1 and CDR2: GTSNPN and SVGIG (reference sequence). V was pared by 2 bases and J by 5 bases, with 9 bases between. The CDR3 loop is CAWSYARTGELFF. The CDR3 DNA is TGTGCCTGGAGTTATGCCCGGACCGGGGAGCTGTTTTTT.

V gene TRBV7-3 combines with J gene TRBJ2-1; the D gene is possibly TRBD2 (6 bases). The CDR3 is made up of 14 amino acids. Germline V gene data show CDR1 as SGHTA and CDR2 as FQGTGA. V lost 2 bases to trimming and J lost 8 bases, with 13 bases between them. The CDR3 bases are TGTGCCAGCAGCTTAGCGGGGATTCCCGATGAGCAGTTCTTC. Translating it yields CASSLAGIPDEQFF.

In this sample, this clone turned up a few times. The chain couples TRBV4-1 to TRBJ1-6, with 8 bases aligning to TRBD1. V shed 3 bases, J shed 10 bases, and the junction held 5 bases outside the gene matches. CDR1 is MGHRA, CDR2 YSYEKL, per germline. This CDR3 contains 14 residues. The CDR3 reads CASSQSRGQSPLHF. DNA of the CDR3: TGCGCCAGCAGCCAGAGCAGGGGGCAATCACCCCTCCACTTT.

The chain carries TRBV3-1 (or the pseudogene TRBV3-2) and TRBJ1-2; D gene uncertain. V lost 1 base to trimming and J lost 3 bases, with 12 bases between them. Germline lookup yields CDR1 LGHDT and CDR2 YNNKEL (reference sequence). CDR3 length: 15 residues. CDR3 in amino acids: CASSQGHGVDYGYTF. Here the CDR3 DNA reads TGTGCCAGCAGCCAAGGGCACGGGGTAGACTATGGCTACACCTTC.

To note about this clone: At one end, the junction sequence differs from germline, possibly due to a read error. CDR3 in amino acids: CASSLDGGRIF. The CDR3 DNA sequence: TGTGCCAGCAGCTTAGATGGAGGACGGATCTTC. This chain links TRBV11-2 with TRBJ2-1, with D maybe TRBD2 (5 bases). CDR1 is SGHAT, CDR2 FQNNGV, per germline. The CDR3 covers 11 residues.